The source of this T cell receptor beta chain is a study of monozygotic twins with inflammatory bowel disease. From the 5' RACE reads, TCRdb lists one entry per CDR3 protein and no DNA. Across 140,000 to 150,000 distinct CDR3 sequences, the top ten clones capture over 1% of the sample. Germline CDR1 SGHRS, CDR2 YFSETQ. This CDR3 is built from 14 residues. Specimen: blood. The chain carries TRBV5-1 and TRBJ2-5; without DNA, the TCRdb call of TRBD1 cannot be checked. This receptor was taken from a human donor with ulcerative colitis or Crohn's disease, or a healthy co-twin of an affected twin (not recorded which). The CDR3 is CASSLGPSGGTQYF.